This TCR beta chain was identified in a study of neurological immune-mediated disorders. This clonotype has ten or more counts. The time point was: longitudinal time-point 3. V was trimmed by 6 bases and J by 2 bases, leaving 16 bases between them. The germline CDR1 and CDR2 sequences are SQVTM and ANQGSEA. CDR3 size: 14 residues. TCRdb used MiXCR to reprocess the 5' RACE reads, holding one entry per CDR3 protein. The sample gives approximately 47,000 distinct CDR3 sequences, roughly 13% of which show up once; around 8.8% is in the top ten. The chain uses TRBV29-1 and TRBJ2-5; no reliable D call. The receptor was derived from a male donor with HTLV-1-associated myelopathy (HAM/TSP). Sequencing was carried out using PBMCs. The CDR3, as DNA: TGCAGCGTGTCCGGGCCACTATCACAAGAGACCCAGTACTTC. This encodes CSVSGPLSQETQYF. The variable domain in full, with the rest retrieved from reference TRBV29-1 and TRBJ2-5, is SAVISQKPSRDICQRGTSLTIQCQVDSQVTMMFWYRQQPGQSLTLIATANQGSEATYESGFVIDKFPISRPNLTFSTLTVSNMSPEDSSIYLCSVSGPLSQETQYFGPGTRLLVL.